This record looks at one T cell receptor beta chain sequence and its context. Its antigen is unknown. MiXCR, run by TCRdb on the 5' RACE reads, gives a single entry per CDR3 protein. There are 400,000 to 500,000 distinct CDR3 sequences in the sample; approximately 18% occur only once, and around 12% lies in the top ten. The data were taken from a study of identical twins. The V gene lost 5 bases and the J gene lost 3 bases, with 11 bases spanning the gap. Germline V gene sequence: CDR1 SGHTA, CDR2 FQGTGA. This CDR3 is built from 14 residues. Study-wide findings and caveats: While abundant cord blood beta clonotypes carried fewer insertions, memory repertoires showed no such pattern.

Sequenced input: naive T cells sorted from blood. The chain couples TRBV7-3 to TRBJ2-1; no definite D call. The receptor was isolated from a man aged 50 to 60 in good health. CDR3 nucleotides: TGTGCCAGCAGCCCCGACCCATACTACAATGAGCAGTTCTTC. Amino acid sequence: CASSPDPYYNEQFF.